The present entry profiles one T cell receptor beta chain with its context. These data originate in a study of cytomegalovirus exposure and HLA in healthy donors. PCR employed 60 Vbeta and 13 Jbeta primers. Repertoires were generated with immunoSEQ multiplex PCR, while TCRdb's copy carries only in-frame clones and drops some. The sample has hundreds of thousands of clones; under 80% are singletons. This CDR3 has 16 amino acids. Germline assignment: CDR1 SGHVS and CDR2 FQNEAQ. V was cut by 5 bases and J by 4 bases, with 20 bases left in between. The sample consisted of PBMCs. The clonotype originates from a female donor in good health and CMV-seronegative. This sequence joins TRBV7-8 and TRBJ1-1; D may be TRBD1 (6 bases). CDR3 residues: CASSPELRTAGTEAFF. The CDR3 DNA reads TGTGCCAGCAGCCCAGAATTAAGGACAGCTGGCACTGAAGCTTTCTTT.